The clone carrying this TCR beta chain was seen repeatedly, ten times or more. The antigen is not known. The TCRbeta library was prepared with unique molecular identifiers. TCRdb recomputed calls from the PCR reads with MiXCR, one row per CDR3 protein. Among approximately 220,000 distinct CDR3 sequences listed, over 15% were seen once. The data were obtained in a study of T-cell reconstitution after alpha-beta-depleted transplantation in children. Germline-derived CDR1 and CDR2 are DFQATT and SNEGSKA (reference sequence). The CDR3 covers 11 residues. J gave up 8 bases and V 3 bases, and 3 bases lay outside the gene matches. The study, taken as a whole, reports: As was reported, about two months after transplant, alpha-beta T cells came from several hundred expanded graft clones. Elevated TCRbeta diversity at day 60 was traced, in some patients, to surviving recipient T cells and thymic progenitors.

The chain has TRBV20-1 and TRBJ1-1; 7 bases are shared with TRBD1. Sequencing was performed on PBMCs, mostly from graft donor cells, taken 360 days after TCRalphabeta/CD19-depleted stem cell transplant. The clonotype comes from a male patient between 2 and 15 years old who had a stem cell transplant for acute lymphoblastic leukemia, so the T cells may come from the graft donor. The CDR3 region has the DNA TGCAGTGCTAGCGACAGGGTGGAAGCTTTCTTT. This translates into CSASDRVEAFF.